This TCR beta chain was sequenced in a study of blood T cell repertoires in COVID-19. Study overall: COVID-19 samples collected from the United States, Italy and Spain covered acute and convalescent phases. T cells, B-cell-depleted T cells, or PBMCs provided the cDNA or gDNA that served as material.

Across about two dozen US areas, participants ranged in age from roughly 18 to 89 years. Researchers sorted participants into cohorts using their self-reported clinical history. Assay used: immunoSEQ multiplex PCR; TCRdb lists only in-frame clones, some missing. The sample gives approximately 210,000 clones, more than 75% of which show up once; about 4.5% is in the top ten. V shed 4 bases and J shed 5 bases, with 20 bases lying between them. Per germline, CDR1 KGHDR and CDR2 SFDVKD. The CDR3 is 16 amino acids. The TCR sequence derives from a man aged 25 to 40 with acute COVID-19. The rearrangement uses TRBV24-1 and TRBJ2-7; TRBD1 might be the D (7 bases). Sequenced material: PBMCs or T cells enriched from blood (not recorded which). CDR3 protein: CATSDPSPGGRDEQYF. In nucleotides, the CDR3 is TGTGCCACCAGTGACCCCTCCCCAGGGGGGAGAGACGAGCAGTACTTC.